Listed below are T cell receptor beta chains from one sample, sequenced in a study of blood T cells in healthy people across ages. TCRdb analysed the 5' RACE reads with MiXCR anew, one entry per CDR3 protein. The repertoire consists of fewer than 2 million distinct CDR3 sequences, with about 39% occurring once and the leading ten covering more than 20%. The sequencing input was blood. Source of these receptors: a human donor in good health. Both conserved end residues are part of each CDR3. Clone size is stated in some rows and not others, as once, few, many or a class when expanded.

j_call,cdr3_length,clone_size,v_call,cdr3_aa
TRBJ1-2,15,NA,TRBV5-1,CASSLEGNLNYGYTF
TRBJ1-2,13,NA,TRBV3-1,CASSQTYNYGYTF
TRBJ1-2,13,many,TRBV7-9,CASSLRDGYGYTF
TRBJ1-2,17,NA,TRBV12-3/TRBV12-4,CASSLRLGRASGYGYTF
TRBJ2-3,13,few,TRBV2,CASFRFETDTQYF
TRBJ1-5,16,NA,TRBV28,CASSYFSGQGGQPQHF
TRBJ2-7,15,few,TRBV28,CASSSPGTPEEEQYF
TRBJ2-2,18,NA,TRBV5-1,CASSLEVIGGSGTGELFF
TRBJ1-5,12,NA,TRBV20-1,CSARTPGEPQHF
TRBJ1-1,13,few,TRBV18,CASSPARDTEAFF
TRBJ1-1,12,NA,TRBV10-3,CATTGSIAEAFF
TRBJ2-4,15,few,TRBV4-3,CASSHGTLSENIQYF
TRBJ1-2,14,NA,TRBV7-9,CASSGGQGFHGYTF
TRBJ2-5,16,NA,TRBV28,CASSLWDRDTEETQYF
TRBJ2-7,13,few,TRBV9,CASSPVEQSEQYF
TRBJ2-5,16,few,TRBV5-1,CASSLETSEGWETQYF
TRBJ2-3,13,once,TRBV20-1,CSASVVSTDTQYF
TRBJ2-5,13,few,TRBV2,CASISGVQETQYF
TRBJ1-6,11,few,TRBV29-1,CSVGDSPALHF
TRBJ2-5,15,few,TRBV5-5,CASSRPTGYQETQYF
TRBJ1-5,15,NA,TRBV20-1,CSARSLSYSNQPQHF
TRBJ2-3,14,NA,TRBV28,CARLRGSSTDTQYF